This T cell receptor beta chain emerged from a study of blood T cell repertoires in COVID-19. On the study more broadly: Sample material is recorded as cDNA or gDNA derived from T cells, B-cell-depleted T cells, or PBMCs.

Germline trimming cut 6 bases from V and 5 bases from J; bases unmatched to any gene: 4. Germline CDR1 WNHNN, CDR2 SYGVQD (reference sequence). The CDR3 loop spans 13 amino acids. Per the study methods: Researchers report that nucleated cell counts were estimated from reference gene primer amplification. Here immunoSEQ multiplex PCR was the method, and the copy in TCRdb shows in-frame clones only, minus some. Clone size and V and J calls were adopted from that table, with D and trimming inferred from the DNA. The repertoire consists of 200,000 to 300,000 clones, with 75% to 85% occurring once and the leading ten covering more than 5.5%.

This receptor was taken from a human donor in a cohort sampled during active COVID-19. Sequencing was performed on peripheral blood. V usage is TRBV10-1 and J usage is TRBJ2-3, with 8 bases fitting TRBD2. The chain's CDR3 is CASSGREGDTQYF. DNA of the CDR3: TGCGCCAGCAGCGGACGGGAGGGAGATACGCAGTATTTT.